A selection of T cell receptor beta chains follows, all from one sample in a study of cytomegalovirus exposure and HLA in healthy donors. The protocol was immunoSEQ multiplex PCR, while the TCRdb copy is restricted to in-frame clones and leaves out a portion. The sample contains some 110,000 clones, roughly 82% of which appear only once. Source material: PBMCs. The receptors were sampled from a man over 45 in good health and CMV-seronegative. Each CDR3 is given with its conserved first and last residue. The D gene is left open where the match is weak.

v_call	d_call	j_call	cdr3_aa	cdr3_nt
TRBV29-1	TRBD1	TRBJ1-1	CSYSTGALTEAFF	TGCAGCTATTCTACAGGGGCATTGACTGAAGCTTTCTTT
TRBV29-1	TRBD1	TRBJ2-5	CSVWIKGQGWVMYQETQYF	TGCAGCGTCTGGATTAAGGGACAGGGATGGGTTATGTACCAAGAGACCCAGTACTTC
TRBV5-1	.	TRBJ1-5	CASSLSGDNQPQHF	TGCGCCAGCAGCTTATCCGGGGACAATCAGCCCCAGCATTTT
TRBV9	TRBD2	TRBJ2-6	CASSSQSGTGANVLTF	TGTGCCAGCAGCTCTCAAAGCGGGACTGGGGCCAACGTCCTGACTTTC
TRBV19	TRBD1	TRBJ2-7	CASSMGQDSYEQYF	TGTGCCAGTAGTATGGGACAGGACTCCTACGAGCAGTACTTC
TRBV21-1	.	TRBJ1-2	CASSTTGKLGYTF	TGTGCCAGCAGCACCACCGGTAAGCTAGGCTACACCTTC
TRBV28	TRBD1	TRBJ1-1	CASSLRRQGRTEAFF	TGTGCCAGCAGTTTAAGGAGACAGGGGAGAACTGAAGCTTTCTTT
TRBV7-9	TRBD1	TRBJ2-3	CASSSGQGLDTQYF	TGTGCCAGCAGCTCAGGACAGGGATTAGATACGCAGTATTTT
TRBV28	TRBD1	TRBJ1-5	CASSDVPGTGGQPQHF	TGTGCCAGCAGCGACGTGCCCGGGACAGGGGGTCAGCCCCAGCATTTT
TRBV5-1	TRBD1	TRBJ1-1	CASSPTGTGGFVNTEAFF	TGCGCCAGCAGTCCCACGGGGACAGGGGGCTTCGTGAACACTGAAGCTTTCTTT
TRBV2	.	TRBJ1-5	CASSEGRVAQPQHF	TGTGCCAGCAGTGAAGGGAGGGTTGCTCAGCCCCAGCATTTT
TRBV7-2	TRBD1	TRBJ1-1	CASSSQGAGTEAFF	TGTGCCAGCAGTTCACAGGGGGCAGGCACTGAAGCTTTCTTT
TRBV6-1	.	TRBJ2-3	CASSEARRSTQYF	TGTGCCAGCAGTGAAGCCCGCAGGTCAACGCAGTATTTT
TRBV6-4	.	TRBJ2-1	CASSVAALSYNEQFF	TGTGCCAGCAGTGTAGCGGCCCTCTCCTACAATGAGCAGTTCTTC
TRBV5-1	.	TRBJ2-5	CASSSGGTEETQYF	TGCGCCAGCAGCTCCGGGGGAACAGAAGAGACCCAGTACTTC
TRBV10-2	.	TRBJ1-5	CASSVRGRDQPQHF	TGCGCCAGCAGTGTGAGAGGGCGGGATCAGCCCCAGCATTTT
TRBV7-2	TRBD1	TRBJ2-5	CASSLARDRGPGETQYF	TGTGCCAGCAGCTTAGCTCGGGACAGGGGGCCAGGAGAGACCCAGTACTTC